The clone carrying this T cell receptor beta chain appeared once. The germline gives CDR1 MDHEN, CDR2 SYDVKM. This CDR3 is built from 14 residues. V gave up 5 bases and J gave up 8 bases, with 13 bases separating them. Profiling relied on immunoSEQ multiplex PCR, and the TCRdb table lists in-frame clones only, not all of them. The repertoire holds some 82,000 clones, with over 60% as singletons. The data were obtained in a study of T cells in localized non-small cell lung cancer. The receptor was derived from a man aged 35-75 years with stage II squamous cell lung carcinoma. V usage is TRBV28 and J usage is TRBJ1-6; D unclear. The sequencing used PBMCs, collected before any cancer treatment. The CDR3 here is CASSLYSLDSPLHF. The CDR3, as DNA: TGTGCCAGCAGTCTCTACTCTCTGGATTCACCCCTCCACTTT.